This T cell receptor beta chain was observed in a study of blood T cell repertoires in COVID-19. Study-wide background: Sites in the United States, Italy and Spain provided acute and convalescent COVID-19 samples. PBMCs, B-cell-depleted T cells, or T cells provided the cDNA or gDNA that made up the material.

CDR1 is SGHVS, CDR2 FQNEAQ, per germline. V was clipped by 5 bases and J by 1 base; unmatched bases: 7. The CDR3 runs to 15 residues. Sequenced by immunoSEQ multiplex PCR; TCRdb stores in-frame clones only, minus some. This sample has some 130,000 clones, with about 72% found just once. Sequenced: peripheral blood. V is TRBV7-8 and J is TRBJ2-5, with TRBD1 identical over 7 bases. This sequence was found in a woman aged 70-85 years with acute or convalescent COVID-19. This CDR3 is CASSVPGTAQETQYF. CDR3 coding DNA: TGTGCCAGCAGCGTCCCCGGGACAGCCCAAGAGACCCAGTACTTC.